The 29 T cell receptor beta chains listed next were all sequenced from one sample in a study of tumor-infiltrating lymphocytes in primary liver carcinoma. The blood RNA (from unsorted whole blood) was obtained, and germline DNA was also extracted. cDNA specific to TCR beta was made from about 0.45 ug of total RNA, with a constant-region primer employed for priming. Libraries for TCR beta were built through three nested multiplex PCR rounds, which together made up a slightly modified ARM-PCR procedure. Amplification in the first two PCR rounds was performed using TRBV1-TRBV30 forward primers and a C-beta reverse primer for about 10 cycles each. One entry per CDR3 protein results from TCRdb running MiXCR on the multiplex PCR reads. The data show a few hundred thousand distinct CDR3 sequences, 58% seen once. Material: peripheral blood. The receptors come from a young woman with primary liver carcinoma and hepatitis B virus infection.

About this clonotype: Mismatch with germline at one junction end may stem from a read error. The V and J genes are TRBV6-2 or TRBV6-3 and TRBJ2-1; D is uncertain. This CDR3 is 13 amino acids long. CDR1 and CDR2 from the germline V gene are MNHEY and SVGEGT. CDR3 sequence: CASSSESYSKQSF. DNA of the CDR3: TGTGCTAGCAGTTCCGAATCCTACAGTAAGCAGTCCTTC.

The J gene is TRBJ2-1, the V gene TRBV11-2; D ambiguous. This CDR3 region has 15 residues. V dropped 5 bases and J dropped 0 bases, with 11 bases sitting between them. Germline CDR1 SGHAT, CDR2 FQNNGV. CDR3 coding DNA: TGTGCCAGCAGCCCGTCGCTCTTCTCCTACAATGAGCAGTTCTTC. Amino acid sequence: CASSPSLFSYNEQFF.

As regards this clonotype: The junction shows a germline mismatch at one end, possibly a read error. The rearrangement joins TRBV11-2 to TRBJ2-3; D may match TRBD1 or TRBD2 (5 bases each). Germline values: CDR1 SGHAT, CDR2 FQNNGV. This CDR3 contains 15 residues. This CDR3 reads CASSSRTRRADTQYF. CDR3 DNA: TGTGCCAGCAGCTCCCGGACAAGGCGGGCAGATACGCAATATTTT.

DNA of the CDR3: TGTGCCAGCAGTCCCGCCGGGGTTGAAGAGACCCAGTACTTC. It yields the protein CASSPAGVEETQYF. This chain joins TRBV12-3 or TRBV12-4 and TRBJ2-5; a possible D gene is TRBD2 (5 bases). The CDR3 runs 14 residues. The V end was cut by 5 bases, the J end by 3 bases, with 13 bases between.

In regard to this clonotype: This CDR3 fails to terminate in the conserved phenylalanine or tryptophan, so it likely reflects a read error. The rearrangement joins TRBV11-2 to TRBJ2-1, with D tentatively TRBD2 (5 bases). The CDR3 has 12 amino acids. Germline-derived CDR1 and CDR2 are SGHAT and FQNNGV. The CDR3 region is CANSLDRGEQFL. CDR3 in DNA: TGTGCCAACAGCTTAGATCGGGGTGAGCAGTTCCTC.

This rearrangement joins TRBV29-1 to TRBJ1-5; D uncertain. The CDR3 contains 12 residues. Germline loops: CDR1 SQVTM, CDR2 ANQGSEA. V was clipped by 4 bases and J by 2 bases, with 6 bases between them. The CDR3 region has the DNA TGCAGCGTTGGGTTTCGCAATCAGCCCCAGCATTTT. Its translation is CSVGFRNQPQHF.

V usage is TRBV6-2 or TRBV6-3 and J usage is TRBJ2-7, with D possibly TRBD1 on 6 matching bases. CDR3 size: 15 residues. CDR1 MNHEY and CDR2 SVGEGT come from the germline V gene. V lost 8 bases and J lost 5, with 22 bases in between. CDR3 region: CASLIIAQGFHEQYF. In nucleotides, the CDR3 is TGTGCCAGCCTCATCATAGCCCAGGGGTTCCACGAGCAGTACTTC.

A note on this clonotype: A much larger clone lies a single base off, so this may be a read error. CDR3 protein: CAIGDRDRGIQPQHF. CDR3 DNA sequence: TGTGCCATCGGTGATAGAGACAGGGGTATCCAGCCCCAGCATTTT. The V gene is TRBV10-3, the J gene TRBJ1-5; 8 nucleotides match TRBD1. CDR3 size: 15 residues. Germline CDR1 reads ENHRY; CDR2 reads SYGVKD.

A single count supports this clonotype. With a much larger clone just one base away, this may be a read error. The chain carries TRBV29-1 and TRBJ2-5; D uncertain. CDR1 and CDR2 from the germline V gene are SQVTM and ANQGSEA. This CDR3 contains 16 residues. In DNA form, the CDR3 reads TGCAGCATTGAATTTCCGCTCTACTTACCGCAAGAGACCCAGTACTTC. This encodes CSIEFPLYLPQETQYF.

In the case of this clonotype: A much larger clone lies one base from this, so it may be a read error. The chain uses TRBV6-6 and TRBJ2-2; D possibly corresponds to TRBD1 (5 bases). The CDR3 covers 14 residues. Looked up from germline, CDR1 is MNHNY and CDR2 is SVGAGI (reference sequence). The V gene lost 10 bases and the J gene lost 1 base, with 13 bases spanning the gap. The CDR3 is CAIKNTGNTGELFF. In nucleotides, the CDR3 is TGTGCCATCAAAAACACAGGGAACACCGGGGAGCTGTTTTTT.

This clonotype came up many times. The rearrangement joins TRBV11-2 to TRBJ1-5; a possible D gene is TRBD1 (5 bases). V was shortened by 1 base and J by 7 bases, with 11 bases between the two germline ends. Germline CDR1 and CDR2: SGHAT and FQNNGV. The CDR3 consists of 14 residues. CDR3 amino acids: CASSLGGGEQPQHF. The CDR3 DNA sequence: TGTGCCAGCAGCTTAGGAGGAGGGGAACAGCCCCAGCATTTT.

Concerning this clonotype itself: A much larger clone lies a single base off, so this may be a read error. The chain employs TRBV6-1 and TRBJ2-7; D uncertain. Trimming removed 6 bases from V and 7 bases from J, with 13 bases in between. The germline V gene has CDR1 MNHNS and CDR2 SASEGT. This CDR3 has 12 amino acids. As DNA, the CDR3 is TGTGCCAGCAGCGTGTCCTTAGGGGAGCAGTACTTC. Translated: CASSVSLGEQYF.

A remark on this clonotype: With a much larger clone just one base away, this may be a read error. V and J are TRBV24-1 and TRBJ1-1, with 9 bases aligning to TRBD1. J gave up 4 bases and V 6 bases, and 5 bases lay outside the gene matches. Germline CDR1 and CDR2: KGHDR and SFDVKD. This CDR3 region has 14 residues. The CDR3 DNA is TGTGCCACCAGTTTCGGGACAGGGAGCACTGAAGCTTTCTTT. Residues: CATSFGTGSTEAFF.

This sequence joins TRBV7-9 and TRBJ2-1; D may be TRBD2 (6 bases). The CDR3 has 15 amino acids. The germline V gene has CDR1 SEHNR and CDR2 FQNEAQ (reference sequence). V lost 7 bases to trimming and J lost 0 bases, with 13 bases between them. This CDR3 is CASTVDGSSYNEQFF. CDR3 nucleotides: TGTGCCAGCACCGTCGACGGGAGCTCCTACAATGAGCAGTTCTTC.

The sample holds a few counts of this clonotype. The chain employs TRBV13 and TRBJ2-3, with 11 bases identical to TRBD2. Germline CDR1 reads PRHDT; CDR2 reads FYEKMQ (reference sequence). The CDR3 consists of 16 residues. V was pared by 8 bases and J by 3 bases, with 10 bases of the junction left unmatched. CDR3 loop: CASRTSGSGKTDTQYF. The CDR3 DNA is TGTGCCAGCCGAACTAGCGGGAGTGGGAAGACAGATACGCAGTATTTT.

Turning to this clonotype: A read error may produce the germline difference seen at one junction end. The CDR3 protein is CTSNLLAGVNNEQFF. The CDR3 bases are TGTACCAGCAACCTACTAGCGGGAGTGAACAATGAGCAGTTCTTC. The rearrangement uses TRBV6-1 and TRBJ2-1; TRBD2 agrees at 11 bases. Looked up from germline, CDR1 is MNHNS and CDR2 is SASEGT. The CDR3 is made up of 15 amino acids.

This clonotype was found many times. The V and J genes are TRBV4-2 and TRBJ2-5; D call uncertain. V was pared by 0 bases and J by 0 bases, with 11 bases between. The CDR3 is 16 amino acids. The germline V gene has CDR1 LGHNA and CDR2 YNFKEQ. This CDR3 is CASSQDSVRYQETQYF. The CDR3 DNA sequence: TGTGCCAGCAGCCAAGATTCAGTCAGGTACCAAGAGACCCAGTACTTC.

This clonotype was detected only once. It may be a read error: a sequence one base away is much more abundant. This rearrangement joins TRBV29-1 to TRBJ2-7; either TRBD1 or TRBD2 may supply D (7 bases each). Trimming cost V 5 bases and J 1 base, with 9 bases left between them. Germline V gives CDR1 SQVTM, CDR2 ANQGSEA. This CDR3 has 12 residues. The chain's CDR3 is CSVQGGSYEQYF. For the CDR3, the DNA is TGCAGCGTTCAGGGGGGGTCCTACGAGCAGTACTTC.

The table lists this clonotype with a count of one. The V gene is TRBV5-6, the J gene TRBJ2-2, with 9 bases fitting TRBD1. The CDR3 consists of 17 residues. V was pared by 6 bases and J by 9 bases, with 18 bases of the junction left unmatched. The germline V gene has CDR1 SGHDT and CDR2 YYEEEE. This chain's CDR3 is CASIYSDRGPLRRELFF. In nucleotides, the CDR3 is TGTGCCAGCATCTACTCGGACAGGGGACCCCTCCGGCGGGAGCTGTTTTTT. Looking up the rest from reference TRBV5-6 and TRBJ2-2 gives the full variable domain: DAGVTQSPTHLIKTRGQQVTLRCSPKSGHDTVSWYQQALGQGPQFIFQYYEEEERQRGNFPDRFSGHQFPNYSSELNVNALLLGDSALYLCASIYSDRGPLRRELFFGEGSRLTVL.

There are a few counts of this clonotype. The chain employs TRBV6-2 or TRBV6-3 and TRBJ2-1, with D unresolved. The length of the CDR3 is 14 residues. Germline assignment: CDR1 MNHEY and CDR2 SVGEGT. Trimming took off 5 bases at V and 8 bases at J, with 16 bases between the two ends. The CDR3 is CASSLFQAGDEQFF. The CDR3 nucleotides are TGTGCCAGCAGTCTCTTTCAAGCCGGTGATGAGCAGTTCTTC.

In this sample, this clonotype turned up many times. The V and J genes are TRBV5-5 and TRBJ2-1; 11 bases are a match to TRBD2. The CDR3 length is 17 residues. Germline CDR1 and CDR2: SGHKS and YYEKEE (reference sequence). Trimming cost V 0 bases and J 8 bases; bases outside gene matches: 10. CDR3 sequence reads: CASSLALLAGVSDEQFF. CDR3 nucleotides: TGTGCCAGCAGCTTGGCCCTACTAGCGGGAGTTAGCGATGAGCAGTTCTTC.

This clonotype was seen repeatedly, ten times or more. The chain recombines TRBV7-8 with TRBJ2-5, with D perhaps matching TRBD2 (7 bases). The CDR3 loop spans 15 amino acids. The V and J ends lost 1 base and 8 bases respectively, with 17 bases between them. Germline V gene sequence: CDR1 SGHVS, CDR2 FQNEAQ. The CDR3 spells CASSLGRGAKVTQYF. Here the CDR3 DNA reads TGTGCCAGCAGCTTAGGACGGGGGGCAAAAGTAACCCAGTACTTC.

This clonotype has a handful of counts. This chain joins TRBV12-5 and TRBJ2-7, with D perhaps being TRBD1 or TRBD2 (5 bases each). Germline CDR1 and CDR2: LGHNT and FRNRAP. CDR3 length equals 13 residues. V lost 5 bases and J lost 2, with 10 bases in between. The CDR3 reads CASGTGRPYEQYF. The CDR3, as DNA: TGTGCTAGTGGTACGGGGCGCCCCTACGAGCAGTACTTC.

On this clonotype: The CDR3 end shows no conserved phenylalanine or tryptophan, and so a read error is likely. The rearrangement links TRBV12-3 or TRBV12-4 to TRBJ2-1; no firm D call. The ends were cut back, 5 bases at V and 0 bases at J, with 11 bases in the middle. This CDR3 contains 15 residues. The chain's CDR3 is CASSIRGSSYNEQFL. The DNA for the CDR3 is TGTGCCAGCAGTATTAGAGGAAGCTCCTACAATGAGCAGTTCTTA.

Concerning this clonotype itself: It may be a read error: a sequence one base away is much more abundant. CDR3 loop: CANSDGTGSSYEQYF. The CDR3 nucleotides are TGTGCCAACAGCGATGGGACAGGGAGCTCCTACGAGCAGTACTTC. The genes are TRBV6-2 or TRBV6-3 and TRBJ2-7; 9 nucleotides align to TRBD1. The CDR3 runs 15 residues. With V trimmed by 10 bases and J by 0 bases, 10 bases remained unmatched. The V gene's germline CDR1 is MNHEY and CDR2 SVGEGT.

This clonotype was detected a few times. The chain combines TRBV28 with TRBJ2-7, with 7 bases that match TRBD2. Trimming cost V 3 bases and J 3 bases; bases outside gene matches: 8. Germline-derived CDR1 and CDR2 are MDHEN and SYDVKM. The CDR3 is 15 amino acids. This CDR3 reads CASSFGLAAIYEQYF. CDR3 sequence (DNA): TGTGCCAGCAGTTTTGGGCTAGCGGCAATCTACGAGCAGTACTTC.

The chain has TRBV7-9 and TRBJ2-1; 13 bases fit TRBD2. The CDR3 is 15 residues long. Germline CDR1 SEHNR, CDR2 FQNEAQ (reference sequence). J gave up 7 bases and V 4 bases, and 4 bases lay outside the gene matches. CDR3 amino acids: CASSSRTSGSNEQFF. CDR3 sequence (DNA): TGTGCCAGCAGCTCCCGGACTAGCGGGAGTAATGAGCAGTTCTTC.

The rearrangement links TRBV11-2 to TRBJ2-2; possible D gene TRBD1, 6 bases. The V gene's germline CDR1 is SGHAT and CDR2 FQNNGV. The CDR3 covers 17 residues. V lost 6 bases and J lost 1, with 18 bases in between. CDR3: CASSLPIGTKNTGELFF. CDR3 in DNA: TGTGCCAGCAGTTTACCCATAGGGACAAAGAACACCGGGGAGCTGTTTTTT.

The V gene is TRBV7-9, the J gene TRBJ2-5; D gene ambiguous. The ends were cut back, 10 bases at V and 7 bases at J, with 13 bases in the middle. The germline V gene encodes CDR1 SEHNR and CDR2 FQNEAQ (reference sequence). The CDR3 has 11 amino acids. CDR3 sequence: CATLGPMTQYF. The CDR3 DNA is TGTGCCACCTTGGGCCCCATGACCCAGTACTTC. The variable domain in full, completed from reference TRBV7-9 and TRBJ2-5, reads DTGVSQNPRHKITKRGQNVTFRCDPISEHNRLYWYRQTLGQGPEFLTYFQNEAQLEKSRLLSDRFSAERPKGSFSTLEIQRTEQGDSAMYLCATLGPMTQYFGPGTRLLVL.